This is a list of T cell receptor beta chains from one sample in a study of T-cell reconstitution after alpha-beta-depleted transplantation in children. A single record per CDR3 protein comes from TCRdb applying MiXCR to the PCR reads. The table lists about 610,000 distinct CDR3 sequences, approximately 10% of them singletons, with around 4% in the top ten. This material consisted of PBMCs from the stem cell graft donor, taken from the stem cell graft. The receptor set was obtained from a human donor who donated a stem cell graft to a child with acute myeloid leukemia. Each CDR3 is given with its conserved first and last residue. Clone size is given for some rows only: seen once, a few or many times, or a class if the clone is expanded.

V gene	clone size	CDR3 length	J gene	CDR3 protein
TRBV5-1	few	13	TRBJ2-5	CASSGPPQETQYF
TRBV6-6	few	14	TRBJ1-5	CASRRMAANQPQHF
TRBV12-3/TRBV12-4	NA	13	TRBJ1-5	CASSLTVIQPQHF
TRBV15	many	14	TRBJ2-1	CATGTWGPHDEQFF
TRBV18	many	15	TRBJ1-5	CASSPGQGSNQPQHF
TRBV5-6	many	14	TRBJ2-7	CASSLAGPTSEQYF
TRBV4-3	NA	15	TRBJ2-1	CASSPPGQVYNEQFF
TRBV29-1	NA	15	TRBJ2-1	CSVGGSGRSYNEQFF
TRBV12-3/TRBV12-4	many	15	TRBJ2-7	CASSLRGFSSYEQYF
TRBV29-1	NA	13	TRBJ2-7	CSGGRDRGIEQYF
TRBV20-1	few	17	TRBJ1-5	CSAREQGGIIFYQPQHF
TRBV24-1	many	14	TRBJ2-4	CATSEGEAKNIQYF
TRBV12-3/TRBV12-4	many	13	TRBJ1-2	CASANRGSYGYTF
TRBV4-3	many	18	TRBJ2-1	CASSQDLGRMSSYNEQFF
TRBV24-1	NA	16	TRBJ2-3	CATSESGTGSTDTQYF
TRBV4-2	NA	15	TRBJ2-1	CASSQASGRMGEQFF
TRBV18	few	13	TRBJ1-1	CASSRGTDTEAFF
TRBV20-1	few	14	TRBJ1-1	CRSYSTAAGTEAFF
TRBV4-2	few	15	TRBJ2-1	CASSQESIGYNEQFF
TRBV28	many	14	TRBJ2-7	CASSPRTVSYEQYF
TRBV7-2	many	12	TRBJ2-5	CASSSPKETQYF
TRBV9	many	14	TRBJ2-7	CASSVATGGREQYF
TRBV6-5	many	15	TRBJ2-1	CASSYSGGGGNEQFF
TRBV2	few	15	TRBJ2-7	CASIKGGTEHYEQYF